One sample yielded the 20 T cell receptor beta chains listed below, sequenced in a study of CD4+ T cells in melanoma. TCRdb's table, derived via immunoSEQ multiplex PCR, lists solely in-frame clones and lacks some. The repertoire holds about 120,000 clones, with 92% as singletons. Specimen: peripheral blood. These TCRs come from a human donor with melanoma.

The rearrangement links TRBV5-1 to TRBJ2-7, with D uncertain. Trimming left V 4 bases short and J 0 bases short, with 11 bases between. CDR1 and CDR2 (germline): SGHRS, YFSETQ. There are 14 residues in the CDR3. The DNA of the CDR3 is TGCGCCAGCAGCACGGGCCGCAGCTCCTACGAGCAGTACTTC. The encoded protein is CASSTGRSSYEQYF.

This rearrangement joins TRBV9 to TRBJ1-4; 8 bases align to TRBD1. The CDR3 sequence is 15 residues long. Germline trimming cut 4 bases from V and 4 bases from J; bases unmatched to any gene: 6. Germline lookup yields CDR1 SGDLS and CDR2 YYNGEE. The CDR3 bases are TGTGCCAGCAGCCCGAGCGGGACAGGTAATGAAAAACTGTTTTTT. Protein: CASSPSGTGNEKLFF.

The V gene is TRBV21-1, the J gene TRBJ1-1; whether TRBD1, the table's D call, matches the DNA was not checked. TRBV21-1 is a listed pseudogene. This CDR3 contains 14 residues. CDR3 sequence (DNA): TGTGCCAGCAGAACACCGAACCAGAACACTGAAGCTTTCTTT. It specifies CASRTPNQNTEAFF.

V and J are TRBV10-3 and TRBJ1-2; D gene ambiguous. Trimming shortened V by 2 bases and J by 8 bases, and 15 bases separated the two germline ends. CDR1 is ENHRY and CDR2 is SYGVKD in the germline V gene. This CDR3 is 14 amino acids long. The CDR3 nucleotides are TGTGCCATCAGTGAGCCGGAACGCGGCGGGGGCTACACCTTC. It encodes CAISEPERGGGYTF.

The CDR3 loop reads CAWSTRQGWGTEAFF. CDR3 in DNA: TGTGCCTGGAGTACGAGACAGGGGTGGGGTACTGAAGCTTTCTTT. V and J are TRBV30 and TRBJ1-1, with TRBD1 matching over 8 bases. The V and J ends lost 2 bases and 5 bases, in that order; junction bases with no gene match: 10. Germline V gene sequence: CDR1 GTSNPN, CDR2 SVGIG (reference sequence). CDR3 size: 15 residues.

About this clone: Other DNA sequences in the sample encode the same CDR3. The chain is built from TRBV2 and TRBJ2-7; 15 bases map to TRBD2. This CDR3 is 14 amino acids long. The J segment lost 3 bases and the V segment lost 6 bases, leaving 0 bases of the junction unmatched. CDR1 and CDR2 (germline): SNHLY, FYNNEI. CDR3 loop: CASRGLAGGYEQYF. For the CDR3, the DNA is TGTGCCAGCAGGGGACTAGCGGGGGGCTACGAGCAGTACTTC.

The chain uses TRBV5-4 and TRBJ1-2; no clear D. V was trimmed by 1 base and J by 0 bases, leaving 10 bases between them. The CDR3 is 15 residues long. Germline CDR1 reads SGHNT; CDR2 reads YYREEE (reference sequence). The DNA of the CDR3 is TGTGCCAGCAGCTTGAACGGAATCCCTAACTATGGCTACACCTTC. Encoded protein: CASSLNGIPNYGYTF.

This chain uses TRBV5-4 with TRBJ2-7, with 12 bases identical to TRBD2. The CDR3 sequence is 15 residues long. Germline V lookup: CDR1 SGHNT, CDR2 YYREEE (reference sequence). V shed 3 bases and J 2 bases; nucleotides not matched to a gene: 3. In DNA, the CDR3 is TGTGCCAGCAGCTCCGGACTAGCGGGGCCCTACGAGCAGTACTTC. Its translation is CASSSGLAGPYEQYF.

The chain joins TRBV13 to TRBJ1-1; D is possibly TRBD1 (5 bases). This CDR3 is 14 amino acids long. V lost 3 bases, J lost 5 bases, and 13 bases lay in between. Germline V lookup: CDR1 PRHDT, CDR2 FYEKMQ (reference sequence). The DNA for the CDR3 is TGTGCCAGCAGCTTCAGCGCGGGGGGGACTGAAGCTTTCTTT. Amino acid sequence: CASSFSAGGTEAFF. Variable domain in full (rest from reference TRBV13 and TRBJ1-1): AAGVIQSPRHLIKEKRETATLKCYPIPRHDTVYWYQQGPGQDPQFLISFYEKMQSDKGSIPDRFSAQQFSDYHSELNMSSLELGDSALYFCASSFSAGGTEAFFGQGTRLTVV.

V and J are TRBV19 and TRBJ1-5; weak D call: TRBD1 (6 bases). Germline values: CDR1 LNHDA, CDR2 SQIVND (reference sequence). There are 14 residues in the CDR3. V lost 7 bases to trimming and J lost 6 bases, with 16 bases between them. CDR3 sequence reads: CASITGGGSQPQHF. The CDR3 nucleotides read TGTGCCAGTATCACCGGAGGGGGGTCTCAGCCCCAGCATTTT.

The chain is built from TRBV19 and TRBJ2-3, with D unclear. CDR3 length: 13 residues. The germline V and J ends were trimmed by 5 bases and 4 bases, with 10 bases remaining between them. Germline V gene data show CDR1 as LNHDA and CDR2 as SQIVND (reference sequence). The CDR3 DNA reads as TGTGCCAGTAGTCCCGGTGTCGCAGATACGCAGTATTTT. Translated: CASSPGVADTQYF.

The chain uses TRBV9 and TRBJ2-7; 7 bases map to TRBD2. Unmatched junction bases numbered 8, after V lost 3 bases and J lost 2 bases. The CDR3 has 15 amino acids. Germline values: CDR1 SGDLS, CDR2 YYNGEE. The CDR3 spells CASSAGGLPTYEQYF. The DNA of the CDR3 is TGTGCCAGCAGCGCGGGGGGATTGCCGACCTACGAGCAGTACTTC.

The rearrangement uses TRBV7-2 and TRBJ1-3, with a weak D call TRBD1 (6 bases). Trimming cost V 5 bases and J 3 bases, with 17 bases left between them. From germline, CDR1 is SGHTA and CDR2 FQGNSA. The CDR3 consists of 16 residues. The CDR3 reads CASSLSSGAGGNTIYF. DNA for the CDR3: TGTGCCAGCAGCCTTTCTTCGGGGGCAGGTGGAAACACCATATATTTT.

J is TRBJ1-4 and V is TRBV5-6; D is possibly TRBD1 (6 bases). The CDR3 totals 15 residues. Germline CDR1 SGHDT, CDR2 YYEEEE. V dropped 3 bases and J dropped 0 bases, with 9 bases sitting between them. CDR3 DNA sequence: TGTGCCAGCAGCTATGGACAGACAACTAATGAAAAACTGTTTTTT. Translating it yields CASSYGQTTNEKLFF.

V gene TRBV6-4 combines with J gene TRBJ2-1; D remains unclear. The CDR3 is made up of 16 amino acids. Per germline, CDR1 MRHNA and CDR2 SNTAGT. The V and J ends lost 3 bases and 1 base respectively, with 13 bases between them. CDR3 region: CASSEWQSRSYNEQFF. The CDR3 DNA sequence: TGTGCCAGCAGTGAATGGCAGTCTCGATCCTACAATGAGCAGTTCTTC.

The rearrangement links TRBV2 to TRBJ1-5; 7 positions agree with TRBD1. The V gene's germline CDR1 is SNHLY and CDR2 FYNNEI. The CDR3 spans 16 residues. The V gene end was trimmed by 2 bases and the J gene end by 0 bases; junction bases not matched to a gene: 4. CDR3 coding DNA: TGTGCCAGCAGTGAACGGACAGGTTTTAGCAATCAGCCCCAGCATTTT. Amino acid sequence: CASSERTGFSNQPQHF.

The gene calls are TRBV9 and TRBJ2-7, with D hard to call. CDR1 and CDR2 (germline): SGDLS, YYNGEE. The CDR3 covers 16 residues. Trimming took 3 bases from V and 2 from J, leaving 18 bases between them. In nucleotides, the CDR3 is TGTGCCAGCAGCGCTGCCTACCCTACACGCCCCTACGAGCAGTACTTC. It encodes CASSAAYPTRPYEQYF.

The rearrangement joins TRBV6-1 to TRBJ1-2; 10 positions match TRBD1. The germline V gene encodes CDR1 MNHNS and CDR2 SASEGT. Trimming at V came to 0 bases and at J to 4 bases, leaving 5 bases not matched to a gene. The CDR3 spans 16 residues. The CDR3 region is CASSEADRGAFYGYTF. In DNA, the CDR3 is TGTGCCAGCAGTGAAGCGGACAGGGGGGCTTTCTATGGCTACACCTTC.

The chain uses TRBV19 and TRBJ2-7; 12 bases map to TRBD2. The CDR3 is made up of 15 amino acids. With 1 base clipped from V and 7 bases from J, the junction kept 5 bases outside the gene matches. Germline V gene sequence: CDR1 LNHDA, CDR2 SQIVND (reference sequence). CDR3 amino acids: CASSIASGGAGEQYF. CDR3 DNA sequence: TGTGCCAGTAGTATAGCTAGCGGGGGGGCCGGGGAGCAGTACTTC.

The CDR3 region has the DNA TGTGCCAGCAGCGTGGGGCAGGGGATGGGCTACACCTTC. Its translation is CASSVGQGMGYTF. The chain joins TRBV7-3 to TRBJ1-2; a weak D match, TRBD1 (6 bases). The CDR3 is made up of 13 amino acids. Germline V gene sequence: CDR1 SGHTA, CDR2 FQGTGA. V was pared by 5 bases and J by 8 bases, with 15 bases between.